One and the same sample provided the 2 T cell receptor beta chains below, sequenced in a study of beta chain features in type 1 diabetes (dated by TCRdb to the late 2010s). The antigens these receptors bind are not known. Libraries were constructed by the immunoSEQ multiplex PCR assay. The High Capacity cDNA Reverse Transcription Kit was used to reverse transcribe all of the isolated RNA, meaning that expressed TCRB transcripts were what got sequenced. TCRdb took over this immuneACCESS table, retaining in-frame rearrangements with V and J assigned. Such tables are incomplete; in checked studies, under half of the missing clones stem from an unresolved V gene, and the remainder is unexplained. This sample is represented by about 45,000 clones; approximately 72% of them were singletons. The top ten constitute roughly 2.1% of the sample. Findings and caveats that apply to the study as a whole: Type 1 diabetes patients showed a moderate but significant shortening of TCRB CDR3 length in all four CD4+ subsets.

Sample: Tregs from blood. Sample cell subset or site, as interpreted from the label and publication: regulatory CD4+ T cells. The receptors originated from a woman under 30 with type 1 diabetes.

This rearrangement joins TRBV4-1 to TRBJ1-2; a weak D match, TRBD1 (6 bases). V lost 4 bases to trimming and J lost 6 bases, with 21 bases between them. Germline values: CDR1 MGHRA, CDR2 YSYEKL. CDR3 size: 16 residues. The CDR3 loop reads CASSPQVRAGDNGYTF. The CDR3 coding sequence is TGCGCCAGCAGCCCACAAGTACGGGCAGGGGATAATGGCTACACCTTC.

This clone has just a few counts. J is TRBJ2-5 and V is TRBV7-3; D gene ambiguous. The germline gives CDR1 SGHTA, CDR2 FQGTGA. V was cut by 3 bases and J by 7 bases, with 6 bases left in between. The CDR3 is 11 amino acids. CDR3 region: CASSLSRTQYF. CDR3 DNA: TGTGCCAGCAGCTTGAGTCGGACCCAGTACTTC.